These 24 T cell receptor beta chains originate from one sample sequenced in a study of CD8 T cells in ankylosing spondylitis. In TCRdb, the 5' RACE reads were re-called with MiXCR into one record per CDR3 protein. The table has around 250,000 distinct CDR3 sequences, roughly a tenth seen once. Material: blood, either unsorted or a sorted T cell fraction (not recorded which). These receptor sequences come from a male donor with ankylosing spondylitis or in good health (not recorded which).

This clonotype was seen at least ten times. The V call is TRBV5-1, the J call TRBJ2-5; D is perhaps TRBD1 (6 bases). Germline V gene data show CDR1 as SGHRS and CDR2 as YFSETQ. V was trimmed by 0 bases and J by 3 bases, leaving 15 bases between them. The CDR3 is made up of 16 amino acids. CDR3 nucleotides: TGCGCCAGCAGCTTGGTGTATGGGGACACAAAAGAGACCCAGTACTTC. This translates into CASSLVYGDTKETQYF.

Ten or more counts support this clonotype. The genes are TRBV10-3 and TRBJ2-5, with 11 bases identical to TRBD2. This CDR3 spans 17 amino acids. Germline CDR1 is ENHRY and CDR2 is SYGVKD. V gave up 2 bases and J gave up 0 bases; unmatched junction bases: 5. This CDR3 reads CAISEVRTSGYQETQYF. For the CDR3, the DNA is TGTGCCATCAGTGAGGTTAGGACTAGCGGGTACCAAGAGACCCAGTACTTC.

This clonotype was observed at least ten times. The gene calls are TRBV12-3 or TRBV12-4 and TRBJ2-3, with a tentative D call TRBD1 (5 bases). Trimming pared 6 bases from V and 8 bases from J, leaving 12 bases between. CDR3 size: 12 residues. This chain's CDR3 is CASSRVGATQYF. The CDR3 DNA is TGTGCCAGCAGCCGGGTTGGGGCTACGCAGTATTTT.

This clonotype was counted between two and nine times. The chain links TRBV12-3 or TRBV12-4 to TRBJ2-4; D ambiguous. This CDR3 has 13 amino acids. Trimming took 1 base from V and 10 from J, leaving 11 bases between them. The CDR3 DNA is TGTGCCAGCAGTTTAGGGACCAGCTCAATTCAGTACTTC. This gives the protein CASSLGTSSIQYF.

This clonotype was seen at least ten times. The chain uses TRBV12-3 or TRBV12-4 and TRBJ1-1; 11 bases map to TRBD1. After removal of 0 bases from V and 11 bases from J, the junction contained 2 bases not matched to a gene. CDR3 length: 13 amino acids. The CDR3: CASSLAGTGGAFF. The CDR3 DNA reads as TGTGCCAGCAGTTTAGCCGGGACAGGGGGTGCTTTCTTT.

This rearrangement joins TRBV9 to TRBJ1-2; 7 nucleotides align to TRBD1. The CDR3 is 15 amino acids. Germline CDR1 is SGDLS and CDR2 is YYNGEE. V was pared by 3 bases and J by 4 bases, with 9 bases of the junction left unmatched. CDR3 nucleotide sequence: TGTGCCAGCAGCGGACCCGGGACAGCGACCTATGGCTACACCTTC. Translated, it gives CASSGPGTATYGYTF.

This clonotype occurred many times. CDR3: CASSFGRGETQYF. The CDR3 DNA reads as TGTGCCAGCAGCTTTGGGCGGGGAGAGACCCAGTACTTC. V is TRBV7-3 and J is TRBJ2-5, with D possibly being TRBD2 (6 bases). CDR3 length: 13 residues. Germline V lookup: CDR1 SGHTA, CDR2 FQGTGA. Trimming shortened V by 3 bases and J by 4 bases, and 9 bases separated the two germline ends.

In its sample, this clonotype was seen a few times. The chain combines TRBV28 with TRBJ2-7; the D is unclear. Between the trimmed V and J ends, which lost 4 bases and 1 base, there was a span of 11 bases. The CDR3 is 14 residues long. Germline lookup yields CDR1 MDHEN and CDR2 SYDVKM. The DNA for the CDR3 is TGTGCCAGCAGTTATATCGACCAATCCTACGAGCAGTACTTC. Protein: CASSYIDQSYEQYF.

This clonotype was recorded many times. The DNA for the CDR3 is TGCAGTGCTAGAGATTTTAACGGGTTGGATACGCAGTATTTT. This encodes CSARDFNGLDTQYF. The gene calls are TRBV20-1 and TRBJ2-3, with D unclear. The V and J ends lost 0 bases and 6 bases respectively, with 13 bases between them. This CDR3 region has 14 residues. Germline V lookup: CDR1 DFQATT, CDR2 SNEGSKA (reference sequence).

This chain uses TRBV7-3 with TRBJ2-1, with D uncertain. V shed 0 bases and J shed 8 bases, with 14 bases lying between them. The CDR3 loop spans 15 amino acids. In germline, CDR1 is SGHTA, CDR2 FQGTGA. The CDR3 nucleotides are TGTGCCAGCAGCTTAACGGGCCCCTTAGCCGATGAGCAGTTCTTC. Its protein is CASSLTGPLADEQFF.

Many counts were recorded for this clonotype. This chain joins TRBV29-1 and TRBJ2-1, with 7 bases lining up with TRBD1. V lost 4 bases and J lost 6; bases outside the gene matches: 9. This CDR3 is built from 14 residues. CDR1 is SQVTM, CDR2 ANQGSEA, per germline. The CDR3 sequence is CSVALQGVGNEQFF. In DNA, the CDR3 is TGCAGCGTTGCCTTGCAGGGGGTGGGCAATGAGCAGTTCTTC.

This clonotype occurred many times. The J gene is TRBJ2-2, the V gene TRBV7-3; 8 bases align to TRBD2. Germline-derived CDR1 and CDR2 are SGHTA and FQGTGA. This CDR3 is built from 16 residues. V dropped 3 bases and J dropped 1; count of bases not matched to a gene: 4. The CDR3 protein is CASSLIAGRNTGELFF. CDR3 nucleotide sequence: TGTGCCAGCAGCTTGATAGCGGGGCGGAACACCGGGGAGCTGTTTTTT. Using reference TRBV7-3 and TRBJ2-2 for the parts outside the CDR3, the full variable domain is GAGVSQTPSNKVTEKGKYVELRCDPISGHTALYWYRQSLGQGPEFLIYFQGTGAADDSGLPNDRFFAVRPEGSVSTLKIQRTERGDSAVYLCASSLIAGRNTGELFFGEGSRLTVL.

The chain couples TRBV20-1 to TRBJ1-5; 7 positions agree with TRBD1. This CDR3 spans 14 amino acids. With V trimmed by 5 bases and J by 5 bases, 9 bases remained unmatched. Germline V gene sequence: CDR1 DFQATT, CDR2 SNEGSKA (reference sequence). The CDR3 loop is CSAPPTGRHQPQHF. The CDR3 region has the DNA TGCAGTGCTCCCCCGACAGGGCGACATCAGCCCCAGCATTTT.

This clonotype appeared a few times. V is TRBV6-2 or TRBV6-3 and J is TRBJ2-1; D is perhaps TRBD2 (6 bases). This CDR3 has 15 amino acids. The V gene's germline CDR1 is MNHEY and CDR2 SVGEGT. Trimming cost V 5 bases and J 0 bases, with 11 bases left between them. The CDR3 loop reads CASSIAGTSYNEQFF. The CDR3 DNA follows: TGTGCCAGCAGTATCGCGGGAACCTCCTACAATGAGCAGTTCTTC.

V is TRBV6-5 and J is TRBJ2-2; D call uncertain. The CDR3 is made up of 15 amino acids. Germline V CDR1 and CDR2: MNHEY, SVGAGI. V gave up 1 base and J gave up 2 bases, with 8 bases separating them. CDR3 nucleotides: TGTGCCAGCAGTTACTTTGCAGGCAACACCGGGGAGCTGTTTTTT. Translated, it gives CASSYFAGNTGELFF.

This chain links TRBV7-2 with TRBJ1-2, with TRBD1 as a possible D gene (5 bases). The V gene's germline CDR1 is SGHTA and CDR2 FQGNSA. The length of the CDR3 is 13 residues. V was shortened by 6 bases and J by 7 bases, with 15 bases between the two germline ends. The chain's CDR3 is CASRWSWGVGYTF. The CDR3 DNA follows: TGTGCCAGCAGGTGGAGTTGGGGGGTTGGCTACACCTTC.

In the case of this clonotype: It is unclear where the CDR3 begins or ends on the DNA, so no DNA is shown, and the CDR3 is as TCRdb lists it. V gene TRBV11-2 combines with J gene TRBJ1-5. CDR1 and CDR2 from the germline V gene are SGHAT and FQNNGV. Inclusive of both ends, the CDR3 amounts to 18 amino acids. Here the CDR3 reads CASSLFLYGRFSNQPQHF.

The table lists this clonotype with many counts. This chain links TRBV5-1 with TRBJ2-5; a possible D gene is TRBD2 (6 bases). The CDR3 is made up of 15 amino acids. V was trimmed by 3 bases and J by 5 bases, leaving 17 bases between them. Germline V gives CDR1 SGHRS, CDR2 YFSETQ. CDR3 sequence: CASSSREKMIETQYF. The CDR3 DNA reads as TGCGCCAGCAGCTCCCGGGAGAAAATGATTGAGACCCAGTACTTC.

V is TRBV7-3 and J is TRBJ1-2; 9 bases are shared with TRBD1. The germline gives CDR1 SGHTA, CDR2 FQGTGA. Trimming took 0 bases from V and 5 from J; bases not matched to a gene: 4. The CDR3 spans 15 residues. CDR3 amino acids: CASSLTGTGSYGYTF. DNA for the CDR3: TGTGCCAGCAGCTTAACCGGGACAGGGTCTTATGGCTACACCTTC.

Many counts were recorded for this clonotype. The rearrangement links TRBV12-3 or TRBV12-4 to TRBJ1-1; D is unresolved. The CDR3 totals 13 residues. The V gene lost 5 bases and the J gene lost 5 bases, with 12 bases spanning the gap. The CDR3 sequence: CASSPTRRTEAFF. CDR3 in DNA: TGTGCCAGCAGTCCAACCCGAAGAACTGAAGCTTTCTTT.

Many counts were recorded for this clonotype. This CDR3 reads CASSLDRLTNEQYF. The CDR3 DNA is TGTGCCAGCAGCTTAGATCGACTTACGAACGAGCAGTACTTC. V usage is TRBV11-2 and J usage is TRBJ2-7, with D hard to call. The CDR3 spans 14 residues. V shed 0 bases and J shed 5 bases, with 11 bases lying between them. Germline CDR1 reads SGHAT; CDR2 reads FQNNGV.

This sequence joins TRBV5-1 and TRBJ2-5, with D perhaps matching TRBD1 or TRBD2 (5 bases each). V lost 2 bases and J lost 5, with 19 bases in between. This CDR3 comprises 16 residues. Germline V gene sequence: CDR1 SGHRS, CDR2 YFSETQ. CDR3 nucleotide sequence: TGCGCCAGCAGCTTATACCGGGACCCCGGTTTGGAGACCCAGTACTTC. Translated: CASSLYRDPGLETQYF. Full variable domain (rest looked up from reference TRBV5-1 and TRBJ2-5): KAGVTQTPRYLIKTRGQQVTLSCSPISGHRSVSWYQQTPGQGLQFLFEYFSETQRNKGNFPGRFSGRQFSNSRSEMNVSTLELGDSALYLCASSLYRDPGLETQYFGPGTRLLVL.

This clonotype was seen ten or more times. This rearrangement joins TRBV5-1 to TRBJ2-1; D is uncertain. Trimming stripped 0 bases from V and 9 bases from J, with 4 bases between. CDR3 length: 11 residues. Germline loops: CDR1 SGHRS, CDR2 YFSETQ. CDR3 coding DNA: TGCGCCAGCAGCTTGGAGTTTGAGCAGTTCTTC. Its translation: CASSLEFEQFF. The entire variable domain, with the rest obtained from reference TRBV5-1 and TRBJ2-1, is as follows: KAGVTQTPRYLIKTRGQQVTLSCSPISGHRSVSWYQQTPGQGLQFLFEYFSETQRNKGNFPGRFSGRQFSNSRSEMNVSTLELGDSALYLCASSLEFEQFFGPGTRLTVL.

The chain carries TRBV7-9 and TRBJ2-3; possibly TRBD1 for D (6 bases). Germline CDR1 and CDR2: SEHNR and FQNEAQ (reference sequence). V was pared by 5 bases and J by 5 bases, with 14 bases between. The CDR3 consists of 14 residues. CDR3 sequence (DNA): TGTGCCAGCAGCGGAGGACAGCAAGTAGATACGCAGTATTTT. Translation gives CASSGGQQVDTQYF. Complete variable domain (other parts from reference TRBV7-9 and TRBJ2-3): DTGVSQNPRHKITKRGQNVTFRCDPISEHNRLYWYRQTLGQGPEFLTYFQNEAQLEKSRLLSDRFSAERPKGSFSTLEIQRTEQGDSAMYLCASSGGQQVDTQYFGPGTRLTVL.